The 14 T cell receptor beta chains reported below all come from one sample, sequenced in a study of response to subunit inactivated influenza vaccine. A single record per CDR3 protein comes from TCRdb applying MiXCR to the RT-PCR reads. The sample shows approximately 520,000 distinct CDR3 sequences, approximately 15% of them seen only once. The source material was CD4+ T cells sorted from PBMCs, sampled roughly 24 months after vaccination. The origin of the receptors is a man between 50 and 69 years old who received an inactivated influenza vaccine.

This clonotype was seen only a few times. V is TRBV11-2 and J is TRBJ2-1, with D unclear. The CDR3 runs to 13 residues. Trimming cost V 1 base and J 10 bases, with 11 bases left between them. From germline, CDR1 is SGHAT and CDR2 FQNNGV. The CDR3 coding sequence is TGTGCCAGCAGCTTAGTTCCCAAGCGAGAGCAGTTCTTC. Amino acid sequence: CASSLVPKREQFF.

The chain links TRBV5-6 to TRBJ1-4; tentative D call: TRBD1 (5 bases). The CDR3 is 14 amino acids. Looked up from germline, CDR1 is SGHDT and CDR2 is YYEEEE. The V end was cut by 4 bases, the J end by 7 bases, with 14 bases between. In DNA, the CDR3 is TGTGCCAGCAGCACCCGACAGCGGACTGAAAAACTGTTTTTT. It encodes CASSTRQRTEKLFF. Full variable domain (remainder filled in from reference TRBV5-6 and TRBJ1-4): DAGVTQSPTHLIKTRGQQVTLRCSPKSGHDTVSWYQQALGQGPQFIFQYYEEEERQRGNFPDRFSGHQFPNYSSELNVNALLLGDSALYLCASSTRQRTEKLFFGSGTQLSVL.

This chain joins TRBV23-1 and TRBJ1-4; no definite D call. TRBV23-1 is marked as an open reading frame, function uncertain. The V end lost 0 bases, the J end lost 8 bases, and 16 bases lay between the germline ends. This CDR3 has 16 residues. The CDR3 nucleotides are TGCGCCAGCAGTCAATCTTTGATTACCAATCGGGAAAAACTGTTTTTT. This encodes CASSQSLITNREKLFF.

A few counts support this clonotype. The V and J genes are TRBV5-5 and TRBJ2-5, with unresolved D. The V end lost 2 bases, the J end lost 9 bases, and 11 bases lay between the germline ends. The CDR3 sequence is 12 residues long. Per germline, CDR1 SGHKS and CDR2 YYEKEE (reference sequence). CDR3 loop: CASSFGMSAQYF. The CDR3 DNA sequence: TGTGCCAGCAGCTTTGGGATGTCGGCCCAGTACTTC.

In its sample, this clonotype was seen a few times. The chain has TRBV5-1 and TRBJ1-5, with TRBD1 matching over 10 bases. The junction had 9 bases not matched to a gene; V was cut back by 4 bases and J by 5 bases. The CDR3 runs 16 residues. The germline CDR1 and CDR2 sequences are SGHRS and YFSETQ. The CDR3 loop reads CASSPGDRGSDQPQHF. As DNA, the CDR3 is TGCGCCAGCAGCCCGGGGGACAGGGGTTCGGATCAGCCCCAGCATTTT.

In this sample, this clonotype turned up many times. The gene calls are TRBV7-8 and TRBJ2-5; the match to TRBD2 covers 7 bases. The CDR3 totals 17 residues. The V gene's germline CDR1 is SGHVS and CDR2 FQNEAQ. V trimming: 7 bases; J trimming: 3 bases; junction bases outside the gene matches: 17. CDR3 in DNA: TGTGCCAGCATGCGAATATTAGCGGGCAAACCAAAAGAGACCCAGTACTTC. Its translation: CASMRILAGKPKETQYF.

This clonotype came up a few times. The rearrangement uses TRBV11-1 and TRBJ2-7; 10 nucleotides align to TRBD1. Germline values: CDR1 SGHAT, CDR2 FQDESV (reference sequence). The CDR3 spans 18 residues. With V trimmed by 3 bases and J by 0 bases, 11 bases remained unmatched. Written as DNA, the CDR3 is TGTGCCAGCAGCTTCGGACAGGGGGGGAGAGGCAGCTCCTACGAGCAGTACTTC. Protein product: CASSFGQGGRGSSYEQYF.

The chain combines TRBV24-1 with TRBJ1-2; D not resolved. The V and J ends lost 4 bases and 8 bases respectively, with 16 bases between them. Germline-derived CDR1 and CDR2 are KGHDR and SFDVKD. The CDR3 runs to 14 residues. CDR3: CATSDNNFLWGYTF. The CDR3 DNA follows: TGTGCCACCAGTGACAACAATTTTTTGTGGGGCTACACCTTC.

The CDR3 loop reads CASSQDGLYGYTF. CDR3 sequence (DNA): TGCGCCAGCAGCCAAGACGGCCTCTATGGCTACACCTTC. V gene TRBV4-3 combines with J gene TRBJ1-2, with no clear D. The CDR3 is 13 amino acids. Looked up from germline, CDR1 is LGHNA and CDR2 is YSLEER. Trimming took 0 bases from V and 4 from J, leaving 6 bases between them.

The J gene is TRBJ1-1, the V gene TRBV20-1; no firm D call. Germline CDR1 is DFQATT and CDR2 is SNEGSKA (reference sequence). There are 11 residues in the CDR3. V was clipped by 7 bases and J by 3 bases, with 9 bases between them. The chain's CDR3 is CSVSRDTEAFF. The CDR3 bases are TGCAGTGTTTCCAGAGACACTGAAGCTTTCTTT.

Comments on this clonotype: Sequence at one end of the junction differs from germline and may be a read error. This sequence joins TRBV7-6 and TRBJ2-2; possible D gene TRBD1, 6 bases. Per germline, CDR1 SGHVS and CDR2 FNYEAQ. This CDR3 has 14 amino acids. CDR3 loop: CAGSLEGGSGELFF. The CDR3, as DNA: TGTGCCGGCAGCCTGGAAGGGGGTTCCGGGGAGCTGTTTTTT.

This chain joins TRBV5-1 and TRBJ1-5, with 7 bases that match TRBD1. With V trimmed by 4 bases and J by 3 bases, 7 bases remained unmatched. Germline V gene lookup returns CDR1 SGHRS and CDR2 YFSETQ. The CDR3 loop spans 15 amino acids. The CDR3 DNA reads as TGCGCCAGCAGCCCGACGGGACAGCTCAATCAGCCCCAGCATTTT. Translation gives CASSPTGQLNQPQHF. The full variable domain, in which reference TRBV5-1 and TRBJ1-5 provide the parts outside the CDR3, is KAGVTQTPRYLIKTRGQQVTLSCSPISGHRSVSWYQQTPGQGLQFLFEYFSETQRNKGNFPGRFSGRQFSNSRSEMNVSTLELGDSALYLCASSPTGQLNQPQHFGDGTRLSIL.

The chain is built from TRBV20-1 and TRBJ2-7; 8 bases fit TRBD1. The CDR3 is 15 residues long. Trimming cost V 6 bases and J 5 bases; bases outside gene matches: 15. Germline-derived CDR1 and CDR2 are DFQATT and SNEGSKA (reference sequence). CDR3 residues: CSAGGRTGNIHEQYF. The CDR3 DNA reads as TGCAGTGCCGGGGGTAGGACAGGGAATATCCACGAGCAGTACTTC.

V usage is TRBV20-1 and J usage is TRBJ1-2; 9 nucleotides line up with TRBD1. Germline CDR1 is DFQATT and CDR2 is SNEGSKA (reference sequence). CDR3 length: 13 residues. Trimming took 4 bases from V and 3 from J; bases not matched to a gene: 3. The CDR3 DNA is TGCAGTGCTATAAGGGACAGGGACTATGGCTACACCTTC. It is translated as CSAIRDRDYGYTF.